Below, 26 T cell receptor beta chains from the same sample are listed, as sequenced in a study of monozygotic twins with inflammatory bowel disease. One entry per CDR3 protein, without DNA, is what TCRdb gives after re-calling the 5' RACE reads. The sample table includes some 170,000 distinct CDR3 sequences. Sequencing input: blood. These TCRs come from a human donor with ulcerative colitis or Crohn's disease, or a healthy co-twin of an affected twin (not recorded which).

This clonotype is medium-sized by frequency. CDR3: CASSLLDATGELFF. V gene TRBV5-4 combines with J gene TRBJ2-2. The CDR3 is 14 residues long. CDR1 and CDR2 from the germline V gene are SGHNT and YYREEE (reference sequence).

The chain has TRBV20-1 and TRBJ1-4; absent DNA, TCRdb's TRBD1 call cannot be checked. The CDR3 length is 17 residues. Germline V lookup: CDR1 DFQATT, CDR2 SNEGSKA (reference sequence). This CDR3 reads CSARFVGQRSTNEKLFF.

CDR3 residues: CASSKTLGASSNEQFF. The chain carries TRBV21-1 and TRBJ2-1. TRBV21-1 is assigned pseudogene status. CDR3 size: 16 residues.

V gene TRBV28 combines with J gene TRBJ2-7; TCRdb lists TRBD2, though no DNA is available to test this call. This CDR3 has 14 amino acids. Germline-derived CDR1 and CDR2 are MDHEN and SYDVKM. The CDR3 here is CASSYSGMGDEQYF. Full variable domain (outside the CDR3, taken from reference TRBV28 and TRBJ2-7): DVKVTQSSRYLVKRTGEKVFLECVQDMDHENMFWYRQDPGLGLRLIYFSYDVKMKEKGDIPEGYSVSREKKERFSLILESASTNQTSMYLCASSYSGMGDEQYFGPGTRLTVT.

The V and J genes are TRBV21-1 and TRBJ2-4; TCRdb names TRBD1, which stays unverified in the absence of DNA. TRBV21-1 is a documented pseudogene. The CDR3 is made up of 23 amino acids. CDR3 sequence reads: CASSKAHNSSRDRVLLAKNIQYF.

The chain combines TRBV6-5 with TRBJ2-1; no DNA is available, so the TRBD2 call from TCRdb remains unchecked. The CDR3 runs to 16 residues. Germline CDR1 MNHEY, CDR2 SVGAGI. Here the CDR3 reads CASSSRLAGVANEQFF.

The chain employs TRBV15 and TRBJ1-2. Germline V gene lookup returns CDR1 LNHNV and CDR2 YYDKDF (reference sequence). CDR3 length equals 13 residues. CDR3 loop: CATSPFASYGYTF. Complete variable domain (other parts from reference TRBV15 and TRBJ1-2): DAMVIQNPRYQVTQFGKPVTLSCSQTLNHNVMYWYQQKSSQAPKLLFHYYDKDFNNEADTPDNFQSRRPNTSFCFLDIRSPGLGDTAMYLCATSPFASYGYTFGSGTRLTVV.

The chain links TRBV20-1 to TRBJ2-7; TCRdb gives TRBD2 as the D gene, but with no DNA this cannot be confirmed. CDR3 length: 14 residues. Germline CDR1 DFQATT, CDR2 SNEGSKA (reference sequence). CDR3 sequence: CSAGTRKEYDEQYF.

This chain uses TRBV20-1 with TRBJ2-7. The CDR3 consists of 11 residues. CDR1 and CDR2 from the germline V gene are DFQATT and SNEGSKA (reference sequence). CDR3 loop: CSAKNSYEQYF.

CDR3: CASSVGQGLKRF. The chain links TRBV5-1 to TRBJ2-1; TCRdb lists TRBD1, though no DNA is available to test this call. This CDR3 region has 12 residues. Germline V lookup: CDR1 SGHRS, CDR2 YFSETQ.

The chain links TRBV29-1 to TRBJ1-1; TCRdb's D gene call, TRBD1, goes unchecked for lack of DNA. Germline assignment: CDR1 SQVTM and CDR2 ANQGSEA. The CDR3 loop spans 13 amino acids. This CDR3 is CSVNQGGNTEAFF.

The V call is TRBV20-1, the J call TRBJ2-3; TCRdb picks TRBD2, but there is no DNA to check that call. The germline CDR1 and CDR2 sequences are DFQATT and SNEGSKA (reference sequence). The CDR3 has 13 amino acids. CDR3: CSAPLVVPDTQYF.

The gene calls are TRBV9 and TRBJ2-7; as DNA is missing, the TRBD1 call by TCRdb cannot be tested. Germline V gene sequence: CDR1 SGDLS, CDR2 YYNGEE. The CDR3 loop spans 14 amino acids. The CDR3 reads CASSARDRGGEQYF.

The V and J genes are TRBV7-3 and TRBJ2-1. The germline gives CDR1 SGHTA, CDR2 FQGTGA. The CDR3 covers 12 residues. The CDR3 loop reads CASSFVYNEPFF.

This chain links TRBV28 with TRBJ1-5; the TCRdb D gene call, TRBD1, has no DNA to confirm it. Germline V lookup: CDR1 MDHEN, CDR2 SYDVKM. The CDR3 totals 17 residues. Here the CDR3 reads CASSSAGTVYSNQPQHF.

V gene TRBV7-7 combines with J gene TRBJ2-2; the TCRdb D gene call, TRBD2, has no DNA to confirm it. This CDR3 comprises 14 residues. Germline V gives CDR1 SSHAT, CDR2 FNYEAQ (reference sequence). This chain's CDR3 is CASSWGGNTGELFF.

The chain has TRBV28 and TRBJ2-1. The CDR3 is 13 amino acids. In germline, CDR1 is MDHEN, CDR2 SYDVKM. CDR3 sequence reads: CASSSLAYNEQFF.

The gene calls are TRBV18 and TRBJ2-7; TCRdb calls TRBD1, which cannot be checked without DNA. This CDR3 contains 14 residues. CDR1 is KGHSH, CDR2 LQKENI, per germline. This CDR3 reads CASSPRGIPYEQYF.

This sequence joins TRBV5-1 and TRBJ2-7; checking the TCRdb D call of TRBD1 is not possible without DNA. The CDR3 has 16 amino acids. Germline CDR1 and CDR2: SGHRS and YFSETQ. The CDR3 protein is CASSTAEQGRSYEQYF.

The rearrangement uses TRBV5-1 and TRBJ2-1; the TCRdb call, TRBD2, lacks DNA for checking. The CDR3 sequence is 15 residues long. Germline V gene data show CDR1 as SGHRS and CDR2 as YFSETQ. The CDR3 reads CASSTGLAFSNEQFF.

V is TRBV3-1 and J is TRBJ2-5; TCRdb's D call of TRBD1 is untestable without DNA. The CDR3 spans 13 residues. The germline gives CDR1 LGHDT, CDR2 YNNKEL (reference sequence). The CDR3 region is CASSHYGGETQYF.

The chain uses TRBV20-1 and TRBJ2-1; TCRdb designates TRBD2, a call that cannot be tested without DNA. Per germline, CDR1 DFQATT and CDR2 SNEGSKA (reference sequence). The CDR3 sequence is 18 residues long. The CDR3 spells CSARSPLTSGRTTGPQFF.

The chain links TRBV6-5 to TRBJ2-7; TCRdb reports TRBD1, a call that lacks DNA to check it against. CDR1 is MNHEY, CDR2 SVGAGI, per germline. There are 18 residues in the CDR3. CDR3 loop: CASSYFDSWGDRSYEQYF.

The gene calls are TRBV4-2 and TRBJ2-1. The V gene's germline CDR1 is LGHNA and CDR2 YNFKEQ. CDR3 length: 15 amino acids. CDR3 sequence: CASSQDYDYYNEQFF.

The chain couples TRBV7-9 to TRBJ2-1; TCRdb's D gene call, TRBD2, goes unchecked for lack of DNA. Germline values: CDR1 SEHNR, CDR2 FQNEAQ (reference sequence). The CDR3 contains 17 residues. The CDR3 here is CASRSGTRDYESNEQFF.

J is TRBJ2-1 and V is TRBV5-1; the D call from TCRdb, TRBD2, cannot be confirmed without DNA. This CDR3 is built from 17 residues. Per the germline V gene, CDR1 is SGHRS and CDR2 is YFSETQ. This chain's CDR3 is CASSSPGGRLSYNEQFF.